The clone carrying this T cell receptor (beta chain) has only a few counts. Its antigen is not identified. Germline CDR1 reads KGHDR; CDR2 reads SFDVKD. V was shortened by 4 bases and J by 3 bases, with 31 bases between the two germline ends. CDR3 length: 21 amino acids. This sample was included in a study of response to subunit inactivated influenza vaccine. TCRdb re-called the RT-PCR reads through MiXCR, storing one row per CDR3 protein. The sample carries under 550,000 distinct CDR3 sequences, approximately 7.3% recorded once. Regarding the study as a whole: Each seasonal influenza vaccination recruits few new T cells, the authors suggested.

The V call is TRBV24-1, the J call TRBJ2-3; D might be TRBD1 or TRBD2, each matching 5 bases. This receptor was taken from a man aged 50-75 years who received an inactivated influenza vaccine. The input for sequencing was PBMCs from blood, taken about 23 months after vaccination. This CDR3 reads CATSDSASPGTEVYLTDTQYF. The CDR3 DNA sequence: TGTGCCACCAGTGACTCTGCATCCCCCGGGACGGAAGTTTACCTGACAGATACGCAGTATTTT.